The rows below give T cell receptor beta chains drawn from one sample of a study of cytomegalovirus exposure and HLA in healthy donors. Some clones are missing from TCRdb's copy, which holds only in-frame ones; the method was immunoSEQ multiplex PCR. This table holds 200,000 or so clones, approximately 88% found once. Sample: PBMCs. These receptors originate from a boy aged 2 to 10 in good health and CMV-seronegative. Each CDR3 is given with its conserved first and last residue. The D gene is left open where the match is weak. Size is omitted from some rows. Given values are once, few, many or a class for expanded clones.

>TRBV9|TRBJ1-3|NA|NA
TGTGCCAGCAGCGTAGGCGGAACCGGGAACACCATATATTTT
CASSVGGTGNTIYF
>TRBV7-2|TRBJ1-1|few|NA
TGTGCCAGCAGCTTAGTCCGGAACACTGAAGCTTTCTTT
CASSLVRNTEAFF
>TRBV27|TRBJ1-2|NA|NA
TGTGCCAGCAGTTTATTTACCGACGGGAGGGGCTATCCCAACTATGGCTACACCTTC
CASSLFTDGRGYPNYGYTF
>TRBV5-1|TRBJ2-2|NA|TRBD2
TGCGCCAGCAGCCTGGGAGGGAGCGACACCGGGGAGCTGTTTTTT
CASSLGGSDTGELFF
>TRBV7-2|TRBJ1-2|NA|TRBD1
TGTGCCAGCAGCCCGGGACAGGGGGCGGTAGGAGGCTATGGCTACACCTTC
CASSPGQGAVGGYGYTF
>TRBV5-6|TRBJ1-6|NA|NA
TGTGCCAGCAGCCGGTACTATTCACCCCTCCACTTT
CASSRYYSPLHF
>TRBV5-4|TRBJ2-7|NA|TRBD2
TGTGCCAGCAGCCCTCCGGGGAGGGGCGAGCAGTACTTC
CASSPPGRGEQYF
>TRBV19|TRBJ2-1|NA|NA
TGTGCCAGTATTCTTGACTCGAACAATGAGCAGTTCTTC
CASILDSNNEQFF
>TRBV5-1|TRBJ2-7|NA|NA
TGCGCCAGCAGCTTGGTTCCTACCGAGCAGTACTTC
CASSLVPTEQYF
>TRBV5-4|TRBJ1-2|few|TRBD1
TGTGCCAGCAGCTTCCGACAGGGGGATGGCTACACCTTC
CASSFRQGDGYTF
>TRBV30|TRBJ2-7|few|TRBD1
TGTGCCTGCCGACAGGGGTCGAACTACGAGCAGTACTTC
CACRQGSNYEQYF
>TRBV6-1|TRBJ2-6|NA|NA
TGTGCCACCAGGGGGGGAGACTCTGGGGCCAACGTCCTGACTTTC
CATRGGDSGANVLTF
>TRBV5-1|TRBJ1-4|NA|NA
TGCGCCAGCAGCGGAGGGTCCGAGGGACTGTTTTTT
CASSGGSEGLFF
>TRBV4-2|TRBJ2-1|few|NA
TGTGCCAGCAGCCCCGGGAGCTTCTACAATGAGCAGTTCTTC
CASSPGSFYNEQFF
>TRBV9|TRBJ2-3|NA|NA
TGTGCCAGCAGCGTCAGGGGGGGCACAGATACGCAGTATTTT
CASSVRGGTDTQYF
>TRBV29-1|TRBJ1-1|NA|TRBD1
TGCAGCGTTGCCCTAAGGACAGGTATGACTGAAGCTTTCTTT
CSVALRTGMTEAFF
>TRBV5-1|TRBJ2-1|NA|NA
TGCGCCAGCAGCTTGATGGAGCTGGCCTACAATGAGCAGTTCTTC
CASSLMELAYNEQFF
>TRBV5-1|TRBJ2-7|NA|TRBD1
TGCGCCAGCAGCGGACAGGGGAACGAGCAGTACTTC
CASSGQGNEQYF
>TRBV10-3|TRBJ1-2|NA|NA
TGTGCCATCAGTGATGGGGGCCTAGGAGACTATGGCTACACCTTC
CAISDGGLGDYGYTF
>TRBV2|TRBJ2-3|NA|TRBD2
TGTGCCAGCAGAGGGACTAGCGGGACCCCAGATACGCAGTATTTT
CASRGTSGTPDTQYF
>TRBV4-2|TRBJ2-7|NA|NA
TGTGCCAGCAGCCAGGCGGTAGGCTCCTACGAGCAGTACTTC
CASSQAVGSYEQYF
>TRBV5-4|TRBJ1-2|NA|NA
TGTGCCAGCAGCTTGATGGTTACGGGAGGGCATGGCTACACCTTC
CASSLMVTGGHGYTF
>TRBV19|TRBJ2-2|NA|TRBD2
TGTGCCAGTAGTGGGACTAGAAACACCGGGGAGCTGTTTTTT
CASSGTRNTGELFF
>TRBV2|TRBJ2-1|NA|TRBD2
TGTGCCAGCAGTGCGAGCGGGGGCCGTGGGCAGTTCTTC
CASSASGGRGQFF
>TRBV13|TRBJ1-1|few|TRBD1
TGTGCCAGCAGCCACCGCCCGGGACAGACTAAGAACACTGAAGCTTTCTTT
CASSHRPGQTKNTEAFF
>TRBV7-8|TRBJ1-1|NA|NA
TGTGCCAGCAGCCCCCGTCGAACGGGGAACACTGAAGCTTTCTTT
CASSPRRTGNTEAFF
>TRBV7-8|TRBJ2-7|once|TRBD1
TGTGCCAGCAGCCCGACAGGGTCCTACGAGCAGTACTTC
CASSPTGSYEQYF
>TRBV27|TRBJ2-1|NA|TRBD2
TGTGCCAGCAGCGTAACCGGGACTAGTTTTTTTAATGAGCAGTTCTTC
CASSVTGTSFFNEQFF
>TRBV10-3|TRBJ2-3|NA|NA
TGTGCCATCAGTGAGTCTATGGGAGCGCGCGATACGCAGTATTTT
CAISESMGARDTQYF
>TRBV1|TRBJ2-3|NA|NA
TGCACCAGCCCCGGGGGGAGCGTAACAGATACGCAGTATTTT
CTSPGGSVTDTQYF